These T cell receptor beta chains were read from a single sample in a study of blood T cell repertoires in COVID-19. Produced via immunoSEQ multiplex PCR; TCRdb's table is partial and in-frame only. The data hold approximately 190,000 clones, with about 86% observed a single time. The sequencing input was peripheral blood. The origin of the receptors is a man aged 25 to 40 with active or convalescent COVID-19. Both conserved end residues are part of each CDR3. Each record gives: clone size, V gene, D gene, J gene, CDR3 length, CDR3 protein, CDR3 DNA. A D gene is named only where the DNA matches it firmly. Only some rows state a clone size, as once, few, many or a class for expanded clones.

clone_size: -; v_call: TRBV5-8; d_call: -; j_call: TRBJ2-1; cdr3_length: 17; cdr3_aa: CASSSALARSSYNEQFF; cdr3_nt: TGTGCCAGCAGCTCGGCCCTAGCGCGGAGCTCCTACAATGAGCAGTTCTTC
clone_size: -; v_call: TRBV4-1; d_call: -; j_call: TRBJ2-7; cdr3_length: 14; cdr3_aa: CASSQFRQEGEQYF; cdr3_nt: TGCGCCAGCAGCCAATTCCGGCAGGAGGGCGAGCAGTACTTC
clone_size: -; v_call: TRBV19; d_call: TRBD1; j_call: TRBJ1-1; cdr3_length: 15; cdr3_aa: CASRGTGVSRTEAFF; cdr3_nt: TGTGCCAGTAGGGGGACAGGGGTCTCGCGCACTGAAGCTTTCTTT
clone_size: -; v_call: TRBV10-3; d_call: -; j_call: TRBJ1-3; cdr3_length: 18; cdr3_aa: CAISDHPVGRGTGNTIYF; cdr3_nt: TGTGCCATCAGTGATCACCCGGTGGGCAGGGGTACTGGAAACACCATATATTTT
clone_size: -; v_call: TRBV4-1; d_call: TRBD1; j_call: TRBJ2-3; cdr3_length: 15; cdr3_aa: CASSLPGQGADTQYF; cdr3_nt: TGCGCCAGCAGCCTCCCGGGACAGGGGGCAGATACGCAGTATTTT
clone_size: few; v_call: TRBV3-1/TRBV3-2; d_call: TRBD1; j_call: TRBJ1-1; cdr3_length: 16; cdr3_aa: CASSQVGDRSVTEAFF; cdr3_nt: TGTGCCAGCAGCCAAGTTGGGGACAGGAGTGTCACTGAAGCTTTCTTT
clone_size: -; v_call: TRBV7-2; d_call: -; j_call: TRBJ2-1; cdr3_length: 16; cdr3_aa: CASSPGQISSYNEQFF; cdr3_nt: TGTGCCAGCAGCCCCGGACAGATAAGCTCCTACAATGAGCAGTTCTTC
clone_size: -; v_call: TRBV28; d_call: -; j_call: TRBJ1-4; cdr3_length: 14; cdr3_aa: CASSLGGVYEKLFF; cdr3_nt: TGTGCCAGCAGTTTAGGGGGGGTATATGAAAAACTGTTTTTT
clone_size: few; v_call: TRBV6-2/TRBV6-3; d_call: -; j_call: TRBJ1-3; cdr3_length: 16; cdr3_aa: CASSVQGILSGNTIYF; cdr3_nt: TGTGCCAGCAGCGTTCAGGGGATCCTCTCTGGAAACACCATATATTTT
clone_size: -; v_call: TRBV5-1; d_call: TRBD2; j_call: TRBJ2-1; cdr3_length: 16; cdr3_aa: CASSLGLAGAHNEQFF; cdr3_nt: TGCGCCAGCAGCTTGGGACTAGCGGGAGCCCACAATGAGCAGTTCTTC
clone_size: -; v_call: TRBV12-3/TRBV12-4; d_call: TRBD1; j_call: TRBJ1-6; cdr3_length: 12; cdr3_aa: CASSLGTGVLHF; cdr3_nt: TGTGCCAGCAGTTTAGGGACAGGGGTCCTCCACTTT
clone_size: -; v_call: TRBV11-2; d_call: TRBD1; j_call: TRBJ1-1; cdr3_length: 13; cdr3_aa: CASSLVGQGEAFF; cdr3_nt: TGTGCCAGCAGCTTAGTTGGACAGGGAGAAGCTTTCTTT
clone_size: -; v_call: TRBV28; d_call: -; j_call: TRBJ1-4; cdr3_length: 18; cdr3_aa: CASSLDRLGGVRGEKLFF; cdr3_nt: TGTGCCAGCAGTTTAGACCGTCTAGGAGGGGTAAGGGGCGAAAAACTGTTTTTT
clone_size: -; v_call: TRBV19; d_call: -; j_call: TRBJ1-1; cdr3_length: 15; cdr3_aa: CASSPGNTLHTEAFF; cdr3_nt: TGTGCCAGTAGTCCAGGAAATACCCTCCACACTGAAGCTTTCTTT
clone_size: -; v_call: TRBV5-4; d_call: -; j_call: TRBJ1-1; cdr3_length: 15; cdr3_aa: CASSFLGRENTEAFF; cdr3_nt: TGTGCCAGCAGCTTCTTGGGGAGAGAGAACACTGAAGCTTTCTTT
clone_size: -; v_call: TRBV7-8; d_call: TRBD2; j_call: TRBJ2-7; cdr3_length: 16; cdr3_aa: CASSLVGGTSIYEQYF; cdr3_nt: TGTGCCAGCAGCTTAGTCGGTGGGACTAGTATCTACGAGCAGTACTTC
clone_size: -; v_call: TRBV6-5; d_call: TRBD2; j_call: TRBJ2-1; cdr3_length: 15; cdr3_aa: CASGLLAGSYNEQFF; cdr3_nt: TGTGCCAGCGGCCTACTAGCGGGCTCCTACAATGAGCAGTTCTTC
clone_size: -; v_call: TRBV11-2; d_call: TRBD1; j_call: TRBJ1-4; cdr3_length: 15; cdr3_aa: CASSPRQGTNEKLFF; cdr3_nt: TGTGCCAGCAGCCCTCGACAGGGAACTAATGAAAAACTGTTTTTT
clone_size: few; v_call: TRBV6-1; d_call: TRBD1; j_call: TRBJ2-1; cdr3_length: 21; cdr3_aa: CASSEHPGGRGLIGSPNEQFF; cdr3_nt: TGTGCCAGCAGTGAACACCCCGGGGGCAGGGGGCTGATTGGAAGCCCAAATGAGCAGTTCTTC
clone_size: few; v_call: TRBV4-1; d_call: -; j_call: TRBJ2-1; cdr3_length: 16; cdr3_aa: CASSQDPTGSYNEQFF; cdr3_nt: TGCGCCAGCAGCCAAGATCCCACAGGGTCCTACAATGAGCAGTTCTTC
clone_size: -; v_call: TRBV5-4; d_call: -; j_call: TRBJ2-2; cdr3_length: 12; cdr3_aa: CASHLNTGELFF; cdr3_nt: TGTGCCAGCCACTTGAACACCGGGGAGCTGTTTTTT
clone_size: -; v_call: TRBV7-2; d_call: TRBD2; j_call: TRBJ2-1; cdr3_length: 16; cdr3_aa: CASSRTSGSPGNEQFF; cdr3_nt: TGTGCCAGCAGCCGGACTAGCGGGAGTCCTGGCAATGAGCAGTTCTTC